This T cell receptor (beta chain) comes out of a study of shared clonotypes between healthy human individuals. Across the whole study: Each donor's CD8 memory used one plate, CD8 naive two, each CD4 subset three.

HIV-negative, healthy adults without recent acute infections or vaccinations were the donors. Sequenced by immunoSEQ multiplex PCR; TCRdb stores in-frame clones only, minus some. The data show about 2.4 million clones, 93% seen once. The V gene's germline CDR1 is KGHSH and CDR2 LQKENI. J lost 9 bases, V lost 0 bases, and 6 bases had no gene match. The CDR3 loop spans 15 amino acids. The source material was naive CD4+ T cells from PBMCs. Subset noted: CD45RA+ positively selected. The chain links TRBV18 to TRBJ2-1, with 9 bases aligning to TRBD1. The TCR originated in a man younger than 35 in good health. Some clones in this sample may be carry-over from other donors' samples. The CDR3 is CASSPPDRGYGEQFF. The CDR3 bases are TGTGCCAGCTCACCACCGGACAGGGGATACGGTGAGCAGTTCTTC.